This entry describes one T cell receptor (beta chain). These data are taken from a study of control samples from healthy donors and cancer patients. TCRdb's copy holds only in-frame clones and misses some; the assay was immunoSEQ multiplex PCR. The sample shows 150,000 to 200,000 clones, about 91% of them seen only once. Sequencing was done on a sample of blood. The sequence derives from a man between 18 and 35 years old in good health.

CDR3 amino acids: CASSLGLTDYEQYF. CDR3 nucleotide sequence: TGCGCCAGCAGCTTGGGGCTTACTGACTACGAGCAGTACTTC. V gene TRBV5-1 combines with J gene TRBJ2-7, with D uncertain. CDR3 length: 14 residues. V lost 0 bases and J lost 3, with 10 bases in between. Germline CDR1 is SGHRS and CDR2 is YFSETQ. Full variable domain (rest looked up from reference TRBV5-1 and TRBJ2-7): KAGVTQTPRYLIKTRGQQVTLSCSPISGHRSVSWYQQTPGQGLQFLFEYFSETQRNKGNFPGRFSGRQFSNSRSEMNVSTLELGDSALYLCASSLGLTDYEQYFGPGTRLTVT.